The next 30 T cell receptor beta chains were all read from a single sample in a study of OX40 agonist ivuxolimab in advanced cancers. Assay: immunoSEQ multiplex PCR; the TCRdb copy retains only in-frame clones and omits some. This sample has some 50,000 clones, with around 79% found just once. This material consisted of CD4+ or CD8+ T cells sorted from blood, taken in a trial of the OX40 agonist ivuxolimab. All receptors derive from an adult with an advanced solid tumor such as melanoma, head and neck, liver or kidney cancer.

Relative to its sample, this clone is medium-sized. This sequence joins TRBV6-1 and TRBJ1-1; 7 nucleotides align to TRBD1. Germline V CDR1 and CDR2: MNHNS, SASEGT. V was pared by 7 bases and J by 0 bases, with 8 bases of the junction left unmatched. This CDR3 has 15 residues. The CDR3 protein is CASTRDSLMNTEAFF. The CDR3 DNA follows: TGTGCCAGCACCCGGGACAGCTTAATGAACACTGAAGCTTTCTTT.

The chain combines TRBV5-5 with TRBJ2-3; TRBD2 agrees at 7 bases. The germline V gene encodes CDR1 SGHKS and CDR2 YYEKEE (reference sequence). J gave up 3 bases and V 2 bases, and 0 bases lay outside the gene matches. The CDR3 has 13 amino acids. CDR3 DNA: TGTGCCAGCAGCTTAGCGGGGACAGATACGCAGTATTTT. It encodes CASSLAGTDTQYF.

This chain joins TRBV5-5 and TRBJ1-2; D call uncertain. V shed 3 bases and J shed 0 bases, with 12 bases lying between them. The CDR3 is made up of 15 amino acids. From germline, CDR1 is SGHKS and CDR2 YYEKEE (reference sequence). In nucleotides, the CDR3 is TGTGCCAGCAGCTCGGAGGTGACTACTAACTATGGCTACACCTTC. This gives the protein CASSSEVTTNYGYTF.

The J gene is TRBJ2-1, the V gene TRBV6-1, with a tentative D call TRBD2 (6 bases). The germline V gene has CDR1 MNHNS and CDR2 SASEGT. This CDR3 region has 15 residues. The V end lost 8 bases, the J end lost 0 bases, and 14 bases lay between the germline ends. In nucleotides, the CDR3 is TGTGCCAGCCGGGACTGGTTGAGCTCCTACAATGAGCAGTTCTTC. Its translation: CASRDWLSSYNEQFF.

The J gene is TRBJ2-7, the V gene TRBV9; possibly TRBD2 for D (5 bases). V lost 3 bases and J 1 base, leaving 11 bases between the germline ends. Germline V gives CDR1 SGDLS, CDR2 YYNGEE. The CDR3 is made up of 14 amino acids. The CDR3 bases are TGTGCCAGCAGCGGGAGGACCGGATCCTACGAGCAGTACTTC. Amino acids: CASSGRTGSYEQYF.

The chain carries TRBV4-1 and TRBJ1-1; 7 bases fit TRBD1. This CDR3 has 17 residues. Germline values: CDR1 MGHRA, CDR2 YSYEKL. Trimming removed 0 bases from V and 1 base from J; junction bases left unmatched: 8. The CDR3 bases are TGCGCCAGCAGCCAAGATTGGTTAGGGGGCCGGAACACTGAAGCTTTCTTT. Protein: CASSQDWLGGRNTEAFF.

The rearrangement links TRBV5-1 to TRBJ2-5, with D tentatively TRBD1 (5 bases). Trimming shortened V by 4 bases and J by 5 bases, and 12 bases separated the two germline ends. Germline assignment: CDR1 SGHRS and CDR2 YFSETQ. The CDR3 runs 13 residues. The CDR3 loop is CASSDRQTETQYF. In nucleotides, the CDR3 is TGCGCCAGCAGCGACCGACAGACGGAGACCCAGTACTTC. Using reference TRBV5-1 and TRBJ2-5 for the parts outside the CDR3, the full variable domain is KAGVTQTPRYLIKTRGQQVTLSCSPISGHRSVSWYQQTPGQGLQFLFEYFSETQRNKGNFPGRFSGRQFSNSRSEMNVSTLELGDSALYLCASSDRQTETQYFGPGTRLLVL.

The J gene is TRBJ2-5, the V gene TRBV2, with 7 bases identical to TRBD2. CDR3 size: 13 residues. Trimming at V came to 4 bases and at J to 3 bases, leaving 2 bases not matched to a gene. From germline, CDR1 is SNHLY and CDR2 FYNNEI. DNA of the CDR3: TGTGCCAGCAGTGTAGGACTAGAAGAGACCCAGTACTTC. This codes for CASSVGLEETQYF.

V gene TRBV11-2 combines with J gene TRBJ2-7; no definite D call. Germline CDR1 SGHAT, CDR2 FQNNGV. The CDR3 is made up of 16 amino acids. V lost 0 bases and J lost 0, with 12 bases in between. Here the CDR3 DNA reads TGTGCCAGCAGCTTAGAGGGATTATGGAGCTCCTACGAGCAGTACTTC. Protein product: CASSLEGLWSSYEQYF. The full variable domain, completed using reference TRBV11-2 and TRBJ2-7, is EAGVAQSPRYKIIEKRQSVAFWCNPISGHATLYWYQQILGQGPKLLIQFQNNGVVDDSQLPKDRFSAERLKGVDSTLKIQPAKLEDSAVYLCASSLEGLWSSYEQYFGPGTRLTVT.

The CDR3 DNA reads TGTGCCATCAGTGAGGGACTAGCGGGAATCACAGATACGCAGTATTTT. The encoded protein is CAISEGLAGITDTQYF. The V call is TRBV10-3, the J call TRBJ2-3; TRBD2 matches at 12 bases. Germline assignment: CDR1 ENHRY and CDR2 SYGVKD. V shed 2 bases and J 2 bases; nucleotides not matched to a gene: 2. The CDR3 contains 16 residues.

The rearrangement uses TRBV18 and TRBJ1-1; D is ambiguous. Trimming pared 2 bases from V and 1 base from J, leaving 11 bases between. The CDR3 has 15 amino acids. Germline CDR1 KGHSH, CDR2 LQKENI. The CDR3 DNA is TGTGCCAGCTCACCAGTCCCTGGGCCGAACACTGAAGCTTTCTTT. It specifies CASSPVPGPNTEAFF.

This chain joins TRBV10-2 and TRBJ2-1; 8 nucleotides align to TRBD2. The germline CDR1 and CDR2 sequences are WSHSY and SAAADI. This CDR3 is built from 15 residues. The trim removed 5 bases at V and 9 bases at J, leaving 12 bases unmatched. CDR3 in amino acids: CASSTTSATYGEQFF. Written as DNA, the CDR3 is TGCGCCAGCAGTACGACTAGCGCCACCTACGGTGAGCAGTTCTTC.

V usage is TRBV30 and J usage is TRBJ1-2; 9 nucleotides match TRBD1. The germline V gene has CDR1 GTSNPN and CDR2 SVGIG (reference sequence). The ends lost 5 bases at V and 6 bases at J; junction bases unmatched: 1. The CDR3 runs to 11 residues. This CDR3 reads CAWGTGNGYTF. CDR3 bases: TGTGCCTGGGGGACAGGGAATGGCTACACCTTC.

CDR3: CASSYLTGEYGYTF. For the CDR3, the DNA is TGTGCCAGCAGTTACCTGACAGGGGAATATGGCTACACCTTC. The chain joins TRBV6-5 to TRBJ1-2; TRBD1 aligns across 8 bases. The CDR3 extends over 14 amino acids. V trimming: 2 bases; J trimming: 5 bases; junction bases outside the gene matches: 4. CDR1 MNHEY and CDR2 SVGAGI come from the germline V gene.

This chain joins TRBV6-6 and TRBJ2-1; 12 bases align to TRBD2. This CDR3 comprises 15 residues. V was pared by 5 bases and J by 7 bases, with 6 bases of the junction left unmatched. From germline, CDR1 is MNHNY and CDR2 SVGAGI (reference sequence). The CDR3 DNA reads as TGTGCCAGCAGTCTCCGACTAGCGGGAGTGAATGAGCAGTTCTTC. This sequence encodes CASSLRLAGVNEQFF.

V usage is TRBV5-1 and J usage is TRBJ2-5, with D possibly being TRBD1 (5 bases). CDR3 length: 14 amino acids. The germline V gene encodes CDR1 SGHRS and CDR2 YFSETQ. V was shortened by 3 bases and J by 5 bases, with 14 bases between the two germline ends. Here the CDR3 reads CASSSVGRYETQYF. CDR3 coding DNA: TGCGCCAGCAGCTCTGTGGGGCGGTATGAGACCCAGTACTTC.

The sample holds one count of this clone. The chain employs TRBV7-6 and TRBJ2-7, with D possibly being TRBD1 (5 bases). CDR3 length: 13 amino acids. Deletions cut 3 bases from V and 7 bases from J, with 13 bases between. Per the germline V gene, CDR1 is SGHVS and CDR2 is FNYEAQ. CDR3 region: CASSFSDTREQYF. CDR3 bases: TGTGCCAGCAGCTTTTCGGACACACGGGAGCAGTACTTC.

V is TRBV5-6 and J is TRBJ2-5; D gene unclear. Trimming took off 4 bases at V and 0 bases at J, with 16 bases between the two ends. In germline, CDR1 is SGHDT, CDR2 YYEEEE. The CDR3 loop spans 16 amino acids. The CDR3 is CASSIRALGNQETQYF. In nucleotides, the CDR3 is TGTGCCAGCAGCATTAGGGCTTTGGGGAACCAAGAGACCCAGTACTTC.

This clone was recorded a few times. This chain uses TRBV4-3 with TRBJ1-6, with unresolved D. This CDR3 comprises 16 residues. CDR1 and CDR2 from the germline V gene are LGHNA and YSLEER. With 6 bases removed from V and 5 bases from J, the gap between germline ends came to 17 bases. This CDR3 is CASRLRSASDNSPLHF. CDR3 sequence (DNA): TGCGCCAGCAGACTGCGTTCGGCTTCTGATAATTCACCCCTCCACTTT.

This clone showed up just a few times. The chain links TRBV5-4 to TRBJ2-7; unclear D gene. V was cut by 0 bases and J by 4 bases, with 8 bases left in between. The CDR3 has 13 amino acids. CDR1 SGHNT and CDR2 YYREEE come from the germline V gene (reference sequence). CDR3 amino acids: CASSLGAGYEQYF. DNA of the CDR3: TGTGCCAGCAGCTTGGGGGCCGGATACGAGCAGTACTTC.

This chain joins TRBV4-3 and TRBJ1-1; the D is unclear. Trimming shortened V by 4 bases and J by 4 bases, and 7 bases separated the two germline ends. CDR3 length: 12 amino acids. From germline, CDR1 is LGHNA and CDR2 YSLEER. As DNA, the CDR3 is TGCGCCAGCAGCCGACCGGGCACTGAAGCTTTCTTT. It yields the protein CASSRPGTEAFF.

The sample holds a few counts of this clone. This chain links TRBV11-2 with TRBJ2-7; 7 positions match TRBD2. The CDR3 sequence is 15 residues long. V lost 1 base to trimming and J lost 6 bases; unmatched junction nucleotides: 9. CDR1 is SGHAT, CDR2 FQNNGV, per germline. CDR3: CASSLVAGDPSEQYF. DNA of the CDR3: TGTGCCAGCAGCTTAGTGGCGGGAGATCCGTCCGAGCAGTACTTC.

This clone was counted between two and nine times. At the DNA level, this CDR3 is encoded by other sequences in the same sample as well. The genes are TRBV7-2 and TRBJ2-5; D unclear. The CDR3 length is 11 residues. With 1 base removed from V and 5 bases from J, the gap between germline ends came to 2 bases. CDR1 and CDR2 (germline): SGHTA, FQGNSA. Written as DNA, the CDR3 is TGTGCCAGCAGCTTAGTGGAGACCCAGTACTTC. Translation: CASSLVETQYF.

This chain uses TRBV5-1 with TRBJ2-3, with TRBD1 as a possible D gene (6 bases). V lost 2 bases to trimming and J lost 4 bases, with 14 bases between them. The CDR3 runs to 15 residues. Germline V gives CDR1 SGHRS, CDR2 YFSETQ. CDR3 in amino acids: CASSFSGVSADTQYF. Here the CDR3 DNA reads TGCGCCAGCAGCTTCTCAGGGGTTTCCGCAGATACGCAGTATTTT. Full variable domain (outside the CDR3, taken from reference TRBV5-1 and TRBJ2-3): KAGVTQTPRYLIKTRGQQVTLSCSPISGHRSVSWYQQTPGQGLQFLFEYFSETQRNKGNFPGRFSGRQFSNSRSEMNVSTLELGDSALYLCASSFSGVSADTQYFGPGTRLTVL.

The chain carries TRBV19 and TRBJ2-7; 7 nucleotides agree with TRBD2. Germline CDR1 LNHDA, CDR2 SQIVND (reference sequence). The J segment lost 2 bases and the V segment lost 1 base, leaving 5 bases of the junction unmatched. The CDR3 totals 15 residues. For the CDR3, the DNA is TGTGCCAGTAGTATAGTCGGGGGGTCCACCTACGAGCAGTACTTC. Translating it yields CASSIVGGSTYEQYF.

In nucleotides, the CDR3 is TGTGCCAGCAGCTTAGAGGCCCGAGGGCTACTGGGTAACAATGAGCAGTTCTTC. Translation: CASSLEARGLLGNNEQFF. The chain carries TRBV7-8 and TRBJ2-1; tentative D call: TRBD2 (5 bases). The CDR3 totals 18 residues. Trimming pared 1 base from V and 5 bases from J, leaving 21 bases between. Germline loops: CDR1 SGHVS, CDR2 FQNEAQ. Combining the CDR3 with reference TRBV7-8 and TRBJ2-1 gives the whole variable domain GAGVSQSPRYKVAKRGQDVALRCDPISGHVSLFWYQQALGQGPEFLTYFQNEAQLDKSGLPSDRFFAERPEGSVSTLKIQRTQQEDSAVYLCASSLEARGLLGNNEQFFGPGTRLTVL.

CDR3 nucleotide sequence: TGTGCCAGCAGCTTGGATGTGGGAAACACCATATATTTT. Translating it yields CASSLDVGNTIYF. The V and J genes are TRBV5-5 and TRBJ1-3; D unclear. Trimming took off 0 bases at V and 4 bases at J, with 5 bases between the two ends. The CDR3 is made up of 13 amino acids. The germline V gene encodes CDR1 SGHKS and CDR2 YYEKEE (reference sequence). Complete variable domain (other parts from reference TRBV5-5 and TRBJ1-3): DAGVTQSPTHLIKTRGQQVTLRCSPISGHKSVSWYQQVLGQGPQFIFQYYEKEERGRGNFPDRFSARQFPNYSSELNVNALLLGDSALYLCASSLDVGNTIYFGEGSWLTVV.

V usage is TRBV9 and J usage is TRBJ2-6, with no clear D. This CDR3 contains 16 residues. Trimming shortened V by 2 bases and J by 2 bases, and 11 bases separated the two germline ends. Germline loops: CDR1 SGDLS, CDR2 YYNGEE. The CDR3 DNA follows: TGTGCCAGCAGCGTTCTCTCTACAGCTGGGGCCAACGTCCTGACTTTC. Amino acid sequence: CASSVLSTAGANVLTF.

The J gene is TRBJ2-1, the V gene TRBV9; D remains ambiguous. Germline loops: CDR1 SGDLS, CDR2 YYNGEE. V lost 3 bases and J lost 0, with 10 bases in between. This CDR3 spans 15 amino acids. CDR3 bases: TGTGCCAGCAGCGACCTCCGGGTCTCCTACAATGAGCAGTTCTTC. It translates to CASSDLRVSYNEQFF.

In its sample, this clone is medium-sized. The chain uses TRBV2 and TRBJ1-1, with D tentatively TRBD1 (5 bases). V dropped 5 bases and J dropped 4 bases, with 17 bases sitting between them. CDR1 and CDR2 (germline): SNHLY, FYNNEI. The CDR3 totals 15 residues. The CDR3 DNA reads as TGTGCCAGCAGTTCTTCCGTGGGGGTTGGCACTGAAGCTTTCTTT. Translated: CASSSSVGVGTEAFF.